A single sample is the source of the 3 T cell receptor beta chains below, sequenced in a study of T cells in Graves' hyperthyroidism and ophthalmopathy. What was amplified from RNA transcripts were TCR beta CDR3 regions. The HTBI primer set was used in a first-round RT-PCR of the TCR CDR3. Each CDR3 protein is one row after TCRdb ran MiXCR on the multiplex PCR reads. The sample holds about 590,000 distinct CDR3 sequences; about a sixth are singletons and the top ten take about 7%. What was sequenced was blood. Every receptor here comes from a young woman with Graves' hyperthyroidism.

This clonotype has just a few counts. The chain uses TRBV27 and TRBJ2-1, with TRBD1 identical over 7 bases. This CDR3 has 12 amino acids. Germline loops: CDR1 MNHEY, CDR2 SMNVEV (reference sequence). V lost 6 bases, J lost 6 bases, and 2 bases stayed unmatched. The DNA for the CDR3 is TGTGCCAGCAGGGCAGGGGGCAATGAGCAGTTCTTC. As protein: CASRAGGNEQFF.

A few counts support this clonotype. This rearrangement joins TRBV29-1 to TRBJ2-3; 13 bases are shared with TRBD2. The germline gives CDR1 SQVTM, CDR2 ANQGSEA. J gave up 3 bases and V 0 bases, and 18 bases lay outside the gene matches. CDR3 length equals 21 residues. CDR3 protein: CSVEDPWTSGRMRIGTDTQYF. The CDR3, as DNA: TGCAGCGTTGAAGACCCTTGGACTAGCGGGAGAATGAGAATTGGGACAGATACGCAGTATTTT.

Concerning this clonotype: Its ends do not fully match the called genes, so a read error is possible. V gene TRBV20-1 combines with J gene TRBJ2-5; 7 nucleotides match TRBD1. Germline V gives CDR1 DFQATT, CDR2 SNEGSKA (reference sequence). The CDR3 covers 11 residues. DNA for the CDR3: TGCAGTGCTACTTCGACAGGGACCAAGTACTTC. Translating it yields CSATSTGTKYF.